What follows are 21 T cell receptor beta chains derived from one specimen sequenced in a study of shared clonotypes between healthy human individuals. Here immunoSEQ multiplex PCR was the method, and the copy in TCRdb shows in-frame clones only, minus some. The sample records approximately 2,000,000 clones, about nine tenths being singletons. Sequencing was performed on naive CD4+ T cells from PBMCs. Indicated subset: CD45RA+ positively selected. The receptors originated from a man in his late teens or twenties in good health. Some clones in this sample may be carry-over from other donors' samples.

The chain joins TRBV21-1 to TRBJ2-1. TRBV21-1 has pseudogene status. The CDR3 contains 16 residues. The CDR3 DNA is TGTGCCAGCAGCAAAGTGGGACGGAGCTCCTACAATGAGCAGTTCTTC. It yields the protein CASSKVGRSSYNEQFF.

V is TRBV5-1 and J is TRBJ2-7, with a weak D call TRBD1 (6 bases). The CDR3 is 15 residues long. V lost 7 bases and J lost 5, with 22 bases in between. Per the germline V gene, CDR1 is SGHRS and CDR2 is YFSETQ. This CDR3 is CASAQRQAGANEQYF. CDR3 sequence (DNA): TGCGCCAGCGCCCAACGACAGGCAGGGGCAAACGAGCAGTACTTC.

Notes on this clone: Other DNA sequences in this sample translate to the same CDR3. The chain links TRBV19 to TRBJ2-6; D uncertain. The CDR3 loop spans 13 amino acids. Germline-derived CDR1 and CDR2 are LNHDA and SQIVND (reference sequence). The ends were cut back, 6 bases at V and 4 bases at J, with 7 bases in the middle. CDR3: CASSSSGANVLTF. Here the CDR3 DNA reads TGTGCCAGTAGCAGCTCCGGGGCCAACGTCCTGACTTTC.

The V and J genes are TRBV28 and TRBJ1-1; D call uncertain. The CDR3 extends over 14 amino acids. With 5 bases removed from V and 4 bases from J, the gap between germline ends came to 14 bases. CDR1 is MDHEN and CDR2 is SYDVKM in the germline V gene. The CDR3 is CASSEIEVRTEAFF. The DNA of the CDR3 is TGTGCCAGCAGTGAGATTGAGGTCCGCACTGAAGCTTTCTTT.

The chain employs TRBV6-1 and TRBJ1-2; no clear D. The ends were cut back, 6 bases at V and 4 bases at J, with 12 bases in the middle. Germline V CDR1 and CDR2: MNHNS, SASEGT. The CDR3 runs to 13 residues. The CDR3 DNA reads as TGTGCCAGCAGCGAACGGGGAGGCTATGGCTACACCTTC. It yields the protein CASSERGGYGYTF.

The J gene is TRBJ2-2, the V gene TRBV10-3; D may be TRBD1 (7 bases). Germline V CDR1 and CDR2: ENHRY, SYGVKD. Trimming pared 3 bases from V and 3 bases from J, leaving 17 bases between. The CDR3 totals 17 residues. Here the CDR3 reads CAISDRGQGGYTGELFF. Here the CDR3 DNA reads TGTGCCATCAGTGATAGGGGCCAGGGGGGCTACACCGGGGAGCTGTTTTTT.

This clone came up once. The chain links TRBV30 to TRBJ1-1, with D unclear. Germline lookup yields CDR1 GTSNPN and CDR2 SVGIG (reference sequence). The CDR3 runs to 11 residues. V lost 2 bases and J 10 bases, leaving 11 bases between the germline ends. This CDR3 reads CAWSSRRGAFF. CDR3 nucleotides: TGTGCCTGGAGTAGTCGACGAGGAGCTTTCTTT.

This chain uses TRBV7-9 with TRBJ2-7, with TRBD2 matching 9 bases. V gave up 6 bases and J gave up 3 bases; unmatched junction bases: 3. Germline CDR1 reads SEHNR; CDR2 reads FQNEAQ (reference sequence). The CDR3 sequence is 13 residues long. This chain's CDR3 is CASRPTSGYEQYF. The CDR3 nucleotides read TGTGCCAGCAGGCCGACTAGCGGCTACGAGCAGTACTTC.

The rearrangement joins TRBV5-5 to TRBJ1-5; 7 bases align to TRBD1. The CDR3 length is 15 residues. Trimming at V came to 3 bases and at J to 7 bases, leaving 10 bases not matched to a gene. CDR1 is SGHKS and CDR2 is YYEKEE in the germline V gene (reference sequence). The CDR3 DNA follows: TGTGCCAGCAGCTCACGACAGGGATCGGGACAGCCCCAGCATTTT. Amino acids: CASSSRQGSGQPQHF.

The chain's CDR3 is CASSPTGQTTGELFF. DNA of the CDR3: TGTGCCAGCTCACCGACGGGACAGACCACCGGGGAGCTGTTTTTT. The chain links TRBV18 to TRBJ2-2; 7 bases are shared with TRBD1. Germline-derived CDR1 and CDR2 are KGHSH and LQKENI. This CDR3 is built from 15 residues. V gave up 3 bases and J gave up 4 bases; unmatched junction bases: 5.

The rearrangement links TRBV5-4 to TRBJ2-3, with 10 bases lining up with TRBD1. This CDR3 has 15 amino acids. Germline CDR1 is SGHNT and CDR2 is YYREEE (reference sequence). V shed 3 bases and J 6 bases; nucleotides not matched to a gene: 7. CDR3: CASSSGTGAWDTQYF. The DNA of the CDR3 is TGTGCCAGCAGCTCCGGGACAGGGGCTTGGGATACGCAGTATTTT. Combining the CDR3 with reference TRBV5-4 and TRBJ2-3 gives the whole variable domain ETGVTQSPTHLIKTRGQQVTLRCSSQSGHNTVSWYQQALGQGPQFIFQYYREEENGRGNFPPRFSGLQFPNYSSELNVNALELDDSALYLCASSSGTGAWDTQYFGPGTRLTVL.

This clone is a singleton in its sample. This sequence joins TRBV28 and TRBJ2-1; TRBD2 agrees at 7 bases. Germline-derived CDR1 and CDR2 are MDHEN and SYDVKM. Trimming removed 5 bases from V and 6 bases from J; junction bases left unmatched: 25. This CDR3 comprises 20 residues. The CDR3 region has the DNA TGTGCCAGCAGTACGCCGTGGGGGGGAGGCCCAGGTCGGGTCGGCAATGAGCAGTTCTTC. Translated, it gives CASSTPWGGGPGRVGNEQFF.

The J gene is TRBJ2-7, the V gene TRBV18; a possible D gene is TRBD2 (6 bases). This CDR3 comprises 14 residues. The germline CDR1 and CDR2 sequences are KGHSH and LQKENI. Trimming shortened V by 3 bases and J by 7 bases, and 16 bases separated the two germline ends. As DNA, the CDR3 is TGTGCCAGCTCACCTGGGACCGCCGGGGGAGAGCAGTACTTC. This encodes CASSPGTAGGEQYF.

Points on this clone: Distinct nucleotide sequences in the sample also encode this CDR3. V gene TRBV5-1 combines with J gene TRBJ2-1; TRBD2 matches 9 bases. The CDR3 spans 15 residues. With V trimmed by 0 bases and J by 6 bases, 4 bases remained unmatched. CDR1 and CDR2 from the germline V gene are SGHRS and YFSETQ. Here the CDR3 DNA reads TGCGCCAGCAGCTTGGAGGTAGCGGGAGTCAATGAGCAGTTCTTC. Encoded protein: CASSLEVAGVNEQFF.

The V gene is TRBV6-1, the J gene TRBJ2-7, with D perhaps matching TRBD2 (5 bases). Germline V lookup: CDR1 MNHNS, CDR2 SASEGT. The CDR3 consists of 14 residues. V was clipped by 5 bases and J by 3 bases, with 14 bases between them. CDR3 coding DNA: TGTGCCAGCAGTTCAGTGGGAGCAGGCTACGAGCAGTACTTC. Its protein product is CASSSVGAGYEQYF.

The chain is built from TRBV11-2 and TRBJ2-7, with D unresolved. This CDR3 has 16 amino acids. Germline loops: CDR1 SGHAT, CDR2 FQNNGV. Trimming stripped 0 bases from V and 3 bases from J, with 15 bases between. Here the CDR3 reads CASSLDIWQKIYEQYF. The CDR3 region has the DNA TGTGCCAGCAGCTTAGATATTTGGCAAAAAATCTACGAGCAGTACTTC. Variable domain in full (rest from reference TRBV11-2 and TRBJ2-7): EAGVAQSPRYKIIEKRQSVAFWCNPISGHATLYWYQQILGQGPKLLIQFQNNGVVDDSQLPKDRFSAERLKGVDSTLKIQPAKLEDSAVYLCASSLDIWQKIYEQYFGPGTRLTVT.

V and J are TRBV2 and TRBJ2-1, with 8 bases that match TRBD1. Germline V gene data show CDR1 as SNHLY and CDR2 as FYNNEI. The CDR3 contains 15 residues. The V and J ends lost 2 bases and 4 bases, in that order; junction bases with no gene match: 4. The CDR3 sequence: CASSEQGAGYNEQFF. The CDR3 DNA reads TGTGCCAGCAGTGAACAGGGGGCGGGTTACAATGAGCAGTTCTTC.

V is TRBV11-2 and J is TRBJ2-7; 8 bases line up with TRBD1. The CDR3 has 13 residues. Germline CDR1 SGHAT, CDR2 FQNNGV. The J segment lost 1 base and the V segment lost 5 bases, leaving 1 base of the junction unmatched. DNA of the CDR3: TGTGCCAGCAGCCGGGACAGGTCCTACGAGCAGTACTTC. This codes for CASSRDRSYEQYF.

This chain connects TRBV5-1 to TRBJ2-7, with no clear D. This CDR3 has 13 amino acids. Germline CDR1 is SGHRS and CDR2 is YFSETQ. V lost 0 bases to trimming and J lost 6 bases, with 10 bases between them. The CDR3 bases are TGCGCCAGCAGCTTGGGTTTAAGCCTCGAGCAGTACTTC. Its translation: CASSLGLSLEQYF. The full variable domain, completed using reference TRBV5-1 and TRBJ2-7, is KAGVTQTPRYLIKTRGQQVTLSCSPISGHRSVSWYQQTPGQGLQFLFEYFSETQRNKGNFPGRFSGRQFSNSRSEMNVSTLELGDSALYLCASSLGLSLEQYFGPGTRLTVT.

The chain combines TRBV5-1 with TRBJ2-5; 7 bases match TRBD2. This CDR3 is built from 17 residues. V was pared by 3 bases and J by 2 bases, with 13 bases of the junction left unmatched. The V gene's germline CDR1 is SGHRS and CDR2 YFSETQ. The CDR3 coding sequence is TGCGCCAGCAGCTACACACGCGCGCGGGGGAATCAAGAGACCCAGTACTTC. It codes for CASSYTRARGNQETQYF.

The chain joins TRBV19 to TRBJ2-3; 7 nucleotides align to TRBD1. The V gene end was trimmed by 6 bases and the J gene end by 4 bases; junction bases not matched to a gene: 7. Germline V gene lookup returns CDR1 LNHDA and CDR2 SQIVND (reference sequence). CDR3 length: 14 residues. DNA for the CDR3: TGTGCCAGTAGCCTACAGGGGCGGGCAGATACGCAGTATTTT. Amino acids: CASSLQGRADTQYF.